This TCR beta chain originates from a study of graft-versus-host responses after intestinal transplantation. About the research overall: Transplants were multivisceral, liver-intestinal, or isolated intestinal. Tacrolimus plus steroids were given to all recipients for approximately 3 years, preceded by anti-thymocyte globulin induction.

Repertoires were generated with immunoSEQ multiplex PCR, while TCRdb's copy carries only in-frame clones and drops some. The sample includes about 39,000 clones, 93% seen only once; the top ten take 21%. Germline V CDR1 and CDR2: SGDLS, YYNGEE. With 4 bases removed from V and 3 bases from J, the gap between germline ends came to 9 bases. The CDR3 loop spans 13 amino acids. About this clone itself: What it binds is not known.

Study-level findings and limits: Researchers found GvH clones in recipient marrow, and some showed up first in ileum or blood. Peak levels of circulating GvH clones tracked with early post-transplant HvG declines.

Material: unstimulated CD8+ T cells sorted from spleen or lymph node cells, obtained before transplant. The chain recombines TRBV9 with TRBJ2-3; D is uncertain. The sequence was collected from a human donor who was the organ donor for an intestinal transplant. Written as DNA, the CDR3 is TGTGCCAGCAGCAGATGGGGAACAGATACGCAGTATTTT. Translated, it gives CASSRWGTDTQYF.